This T cell receptor beta chain was sequenced during a study of T cell responses to AZD1222 COVID-19 vaccine. This clone turned up a few times. What it recognizes is unknown. The repertoire was sequenced with immunoSEQ multiplex PCR; TCRdb's copy has only in-frame clones and lacks some. The table records fewer than 150,000 clones, more than 85% of them present only once. The CDR3 extends over 15 amino acids. CDR1 and CDR2 (germline): MNHEY, SMNVEV (reference sequence). V lost 5 bases, J lost 5 bases, and 15 bases lay in between. Points from the study as a whole: Donors, mostly white British, included more females; clonal diversity was possibly underestimated.

The chain has TRBV27 and TRBJ1-4; a weak D match, TRBD1 (6 bases). This sample comprised peripheral blood, obtained 28 days after the second AZD1222 dose. The sequence came from an adult who received the AZD1222 COVID-19 vaccine. In DNA, the CDR3 is TGTGCCAGCAGTCCGACCGACAGGAGGAATGAAAAACTGTTTTTT. Translating it yields CASSPTDRRNEKLFF.